Shown below are 28 T cell receptor beta chains from a single sample sequenced in a study of Ad26.COV2.S vaccination and SARS-CoV-2 variants. Treatment described: around 19 received Ad26.COV2.S at low or high dose, single or two shots; several received placebo; per-sample allocation not given. After the first vaccine or placebo injection, samples were drawn on day 63. Some clones are missing from TCRdb's copy, which holds only in-frame ones; the method was immunoSEQ multiplex PCR. In the table there are some 320,000 clones, about 82% of which are singletons. The material sequenced was peripheral blood, taken in a trial of Ad26.COV2.S vaccine versus placebo. The receptor source for this set is a person aged 18 to 59 who received the Ad26.COV2.S COVID-19 vaccine or a placebo.

This rearrangement joins TRBV19 to TRBJ2-4; 12 bases fit TRBD2. In germline, CDR1 is LNHDA, CDR2 SQIVND (reference sequence). The CDR3 spans 20 residues. The V segment lost 1 base and the J segment 0 bases; nucleotides outside the gene matches: 10. The CDR3 sequence: CASSIGLAGVTQLAKNIQYF. The CDR3 nucleotides read TGTGCCAGTAGTATAGGACTAGCGGGGGTGACTCAACTAGCCAAAAACATTCAGTACTTC.

Written as DNA, the CDR3 is TGTGCCAGCAGCTCCCTGGGGAGGGGGATCACCGGGGAGCTGTTTTTT. It yields the protein CASSSLGRGITGELFF. The V call is TRBV7-2, the J call TRBJ2-2; tentatively, D is TRBD2 (7 bases). Germline V gives CDR1 SGHTA, CDR2 FQGNSA. There are 16 residues in the CDR3. V was shortened by 4 bases and J by 4 bases, with 16 bases between the two germline ends.

This clone is a singleton in its sample. The V and J genes are TRBV11-3 and TRBJ1-5; no firm D call. CDR1 SGHNT and CDR2 YENEEA come from the germline V gene. V lost 3 bases to trimming and J lost 0 bases, with 9 bases between them. CDR3 length equals 15 residues. The CDR3: CASSLNVYSNQPQHF. CDR3 DNA sequence: TGTGCCAGCAGCTTGAACGTTTATAGCAATCAGCCCCAGCATTTT.

The chain joins TRBV28 to TRBJ2-6; possible D gene TRBD2, 5 bases. Germline V gene sequence: CDR1 MDHEN, CDR2 SYDVKM. The CDR3 is 15 residues long. V shed 3 bases and J shed 1 base, with 7 bases lying between them. In DNA form, the CDR3 reads TGTGCCAGCAGTTTTTGGGAGTCTGGGGCCAACGTCCTGACTTTC. Translation: CASSFWESGANVLTF. Filled out from reference TRBV28 and TRBJ2-6, the complete variable domain reads DVKVTQSSRYLVKRTGEKVFLECVQDMDHENMFWYRQDPGLGLRLIYFSYDVKMKEKGDIPEGYSVSREKKERFSLILESASTNQTSMYLCASSFWESGANVLTFGAGSRLTVL.

This rearrangement joins TRBV6-4 to TRBJ1-2; TRBD1 matches at 7 bases. There are 13 residues in the CDR3. V trimming: 3 bases; J trimming: 4 bases; junction bases outside the gene matches: 2. Germline lookup yields CDR1 MRHNA and CDR2 SNTAGT. This CDR3 is CASSDRDSYGYTF. The CDR3 bases are TGTGCCAGCAGTGATAGGGACAGCTATGGCTACACCTTC.

V is TRBV10-3 and J is TRBJ1-1; D gene ambiguous. This CDR3 has 13 residues. Germline V gene lookup returns CDR1 ENHRY and CDR2 SYGVKD. V was pared by 6 bases and J by 1 base, with 9 bases between. The chain's CDR3 is CAISTSGNTEAFF. Here the CDR3 DNA reads TGTGCCATCAGCACTTCAGGGAACACTGAAGCTTTCTTT.

V and J are TRBV5-8 and TRBJ1-2; D unclear. Per germline, CDR1 SGHTS and CDR2 YDEGEE. This CDR3 spans 12 amino acids. V was pared by 2 bases and J by 5 bases, with 7 bases between. CDR3 coding DNA: TGTGCCAGCAGCTTTGAGGAATATGGCTACACCTTC. Protein sequence: CASSFEEYGYTF.

This clone occurred once. The rearrangement links TRBV19 to TRBJ1-5; D possibly corresponds to TRBD1 (6 bases). The germline V and J ends were trimmed by 4 bases and 10 bases, with 20 bases remaining between them. The germline gives CDR1 LNHDA, CDR2 SQIVND (reference sequence). The length of the CDR3 is 15 residues. CDR3 nucleotides: TGTGCCAGTAGTACAGACAGGAATGCGAATTCACCCCAGCATTTT. Its translation: CASSTDRNANSPQHF.

This chain links TRBV4-1 with TRBJ1-5; tentative D call: TRBD1 (5 bases). In germline, CDR1 is MGHRA, CDR2 YSYEKL. Trimming removed 5 bases at V and 5 bases at J, with 16 bases between. There are 15 residues in the CDR3. This CDR3 is CASSAGRVGDQPQHF. The CDR3 bases are TGCGCCAGCAGCGCCGGGAGGGTAGGGGATCAGCCCCAGCATTTT.

The chain combines TRBV5-4 with TRBJ1-2; D perhaps matches TRBD1 (6 bases). Trimming shortened V by 4 bases and J by 3 bases, and 13 bases separated the two germline ends. The germline V gene encodes CDR1 SGHNT and CDR2 YYREEE (reference sequence). This CDR3 comprises 14 residues. CDR3 protein: CASSTGTRDYGYTF. The CDR3 coding sequence is TGTGCCAGCAGCACCGGGACACGGGACTATGGCTACACCTTC.

The rearrangement links TRBV3-1 (or the pseudogene TRBV3-2) to TRBJ2-5, with TRBD2 matching over 14 bases. Germline V lookup: CDR1 LGHDT, CDR2 YNNKEL (reference sequence). J lost 5 bases, V lost 4 bases, and 6 bases had no gene match. CDR3 length: 16 amino acids. The CDR3, as DNA: TGTGCCAGCAGCCTCGGACTAGCGGGGGGAAGGGAGACCCAGTACTTC. Protein product: CASSLGLAGGRETQYF.

The V and J genes are TRBV18 and TRBJ1-2, with no clear D. The CDR3 is made up of 12 amino acids. Trimming stripped 9 bases from V and 2 bases from J, with 10 bases between. From germline, CDR1 is KGHSH and CDR2 LQKENI. The CDR3 protein is CASTKGNYGYTF. In DNA, the CDR3 is TGTGCCAGTACAAAAGGGAACTATGGCTACACCTTC.

J is TRBJ2-3 and V is TRBV5-1; 9 positions match TRBD2. J was trimmed by 1 base and V by 4 bases; bases with no gene match: 7. This CDR3 comprises 16 residues. The germline V gene encodes CDR1 SGHRS and CDR2 YFSETQ. CDR3 protein: CASSDDASGGTDTQYF. DNA of the CDR3: TGCGCCAGCAGCGACGACGCTAGCGGGGGCACAGATACGCAGTATTTT.

This chain connects TRBV28 to TRBJ2-7; no definite D call. The ends were cut back, 3 bases at V and 5 bases at J, with 5 bases in the middle. The CDR3 is 11 residues long. Germline V gene data show CDR1 as MDHEN and CDR2 as SYDVKM. CDR3 nucleotide sequence: TGTGCCAGCAGTTTTTATAACGAGCAGTACTTC. This codes for CASSFYNEQYF.

The chain joins TRBV6-1 to TRBJ1-4; D is possibly TRBD1 (5 bases). Trimming pared 3 bases from V and 7 bases from J, leaving 18 bases between. Germline V gene sequence: CDR1 MNHNS, CDR2 SASEGT. This CDR3 contains 16 residues. The CDR3 DNA sequence: TGTGCCAGCAGTGACTGGCGGCGGGCCCAGGGTGAAAAACTGTTTTTT. Its translation: CASSDWRRAQGEKLFF.

The V and J genes are TRBV6-4 and TRBJ2-3; D perhaps matches TRBD2 (6 bases). The germline V and J ends were trimmed by 2 bases and 11 bases, with 14 bases remaining between them. This CDR3 comprises 13 residues. Germline CDR1 is MRHNA and CDR2 is SNTAGT. CDR3 sequence reads: CASSDETGTEQYF. CDR3 in DNA: TGTGCCAGCAGTGACGAAACCGGGACTGAGCAGTATTTT.

The rearrangement links TRBV4-1 to TRBJ2-7; D ambiguous. The V gene lost 1 base and the J gene lost 9 bases, with 16 bases spanning the gap. CDR1 MGHRA and CDR2 YSYEKL come from the germline V gene. This CDR3 has 14 amino acids. The CDR3 is CASSQARFDTRQYF. The CDR3 coding sequence is TGCGCCAGCAGCCAAGCTCGCTTCGACACCCGGCAGTACTTC.

The chain links TRBV19 to TRBJ2-2, with 8 bases fitting TRBD1. This CDR3 is 16 amino acids long. V dropped 4 bases and J dropped 1; count of bases not matched to a gene: 5. Germline CDR1 reads LNHDA; CDR2 reads SQIVND (reference sequence). The CDR3 is CASSTRGPKNTGELFF. The CDR3 coding sequence is TGTGCCAGTAGTACCAGGGGGCCAAAGAACACCGGGGAGCTGTTTTTT.

V and J are TRBV4-1 and TRBJ1-2, with 7 nucleotides matching TRBD1. The CDR3 has 15 residues. Germline V lookup: CDR1 MGHRA, CDR2 YSYEKL. The V and J ends lost 0 bases and 4 bases, in that order; junction bases with no gene match: 5. CDR3 in amino acids: CASSQDLSGGYGYTF. The CDR3 bases are TGCGCCAGCAGCCAAGATCTTTCAGGGGGCTATGGCTACACCTTC.

This chain joins TRBV7-2 and TRBJ2-5, with D hard to call. CDR1 and CDR2 (germline): SGHTA, FQGNSA. The CDR3 consists of 16 residues. V dropped 1 base and J dropped 5 bases, with 17 bases sitting between them. This chain's CDR3 is CASSLVVGTGWETQYF. CDR3 in DNA: TGTGCCAGCAGCTTAGTCGTCGGCACTGGGTGGGAGACCCAGTACTTC.

The rearrangement links TRBV28 to TRBJ1-2; D remains ambiguous. V lost 3 bases to trimming and J lost 0 bases, with 14 bases between them. This CDR3 is 16 amino acids long. Germline assignment: CDR1 MDHEN and CDR2 SYDVKM. In DNA form, the CDR3 reads TGTGCCAGCAGTTTTGTTCGGCGAGTTACTAACTATGGCTACACCTTC. Translation gives CASSFVRRVTNYGYTF.

The V and J genes are TRBV29-1 and TRBJ1-4, with 9 bases fitting TRBD1. This CDR3 is built from 14 residues. V lost 4 bases to trimming and J lost 3 bases; unmatched junction nucleotides: 3. The V gene's germline CDR1 is SQVTM and CDR2 ANQGSEA. In DNA form, the CDR3 reads TGCAGCGTTGGGACAGGGGATCCTAATGAAAAACTGTTTTTT. Its translation is CSVGTGDPNEKLFF.

The chain couples TRBV6-5 to TRBJ2-1; possible D gene TRBD1, 7 bases. CDR1 is MNHEY, CDR2 SVGAGI, per germline. This CDR3 is 14 amino acids long. The germline V and J ends were trimmed by 6 bases and 5 bases, with 14 bases remaining between them. DNA for the CDR3: TGTGCCAGCAGCTGGACAGGCGGGGACAATGAGCAGTTCTTC. It translates to CASSWTGGDNEQFF.

The chain has TRBV19 and TRBJ1-2; no firm D call. CDR1 and CDR2 (germline): LNHDA, SQIVND (reference sequence). The germline V and J ends were trimmed by 2 bases and 8 bases, with 15 bases remaining between them. The CDR3 is 14 amino acids. The CDR3 protein is CASSIYGSPGGYTF. The CDR3, as DNA: TGTGCCAGTAGTATATACGGAAGTCCGGGGGGCTACACCTTC.

This sequence joins TRBV29-1 and TRBJ2-3; 8 bases align to TRBD1. V lost 5 bases to trimming and J lost 1 base; unmatched junction nucleotides: 2. Germline V gene sequence: CDR1 SQVTM, CDR2 ANQGSEA. The CDR3 runs to 13 residues. CDR3 loop: CSVWTGRTDTQYF. The CDR3 DNA follows: TGCAGCGTTTGGACAGGGCGCACAGATACGCAGTATTTT.

The chain uses TRBV28 and TRBJ1-2; tentatively, D is TRBD1 (6 bases). The CDR3 contains 14 residues. Looked up from germline, CDR1 is MDHEN and CDR2 is SYDVKM. V gave up 4 bases and J gave up 0 bases, with 9 bases separating them. The DNA for the CDR3 is TGTGCCAGCAGTTCCGGGACATCTAACTATGGCTACACCTTC. This sequence encodes CASSSGTSNYGYTF.

The rearrangement uses TRBV7-9 and TRBJ1-2, with 8 bases identical to TRBD1. The CDR3 contains 15 residues. Germline V gene data show CDR1 as SEHNR and CDR2 as FQNEAQ (reference sequence). Losses at the gene ends were 5 bases for V and 4 bases for J; bases not matched to a gene: 9. DNA for the CDR3: TGTGCCAGCAGCCGAAACGGACAGGGTACCTATGGCTACACCTTC. Encoded protein: CASSRNGQGTYGYTF.

J is TRBJ1-1 and V is TRBV6-5, with a weak D call TRBD1 (6 bases). Germline V gene lookup returns CDR1 MNHEY and CDR2 SVGAGI. The CDR3 is made up of 14 amino acids. The V end was cut by 6 bases, the J end by 1 base, with 12 bases between. The CDR3 nucleotides are TGTGCCAGCAGGTCAAGGGGGGCGAACACTGAAGCTTTCTTT. Its translation is CASRSRGANTEAFF.